This TCR beta chain is from a study of blood T cell repertoires in COVID-19 (dated by TCRdb to about 2020). With regard to the full study: The collaborator samples originated in the United States, Italy and Spain and spanned the acute and convalescent phases of COVID-19. The repertoires were released in a freely available public database meant as a resource for research on the immune response to SARS-CoV-2. The samples were drawn from the first 160 participants of the ongoing ImmuneRACE study and from 1,254 subjects provided by 6 global collaborators. The prospective study material was composed of cDNA or gDNA derived from T cells, B-cell-depleted T cells, or PBMCs. Where HLA class I and class II types were available, the types were taken from metadata supplied by the sample provider, not from assay-based typing. Nearly every sample came with metadata listing a de-identified subject ID, COVID-19 status, age in years and sex. Deeply sampled blood TCRbeta repertoires from subjects exposed to, actively infected with, or recovered from COVID-19 were included in the dataset. Summary of the overall study and its limitations: The quantity of clinical and demographic metadata differed by source and by participant and was supplied without curation.

Participants in the prospective study were enrolled through a virtual design, were aged roughly 18 to 100 years, and lived in approximately 25 United States geographic areas. In the prospective study, cohorts were assigned on the basis of participant-reported clinical history obtained from a screening survey and a study questionnaire. Each participant in the prospective study had whole blood, serum and a nasopharyngeal or oropharyngeal swab collected by mobile phlebotomists. Prospective study participants could optionally give additional blood draws and questionnaires over an approximately two-month period. Blood samples from the prospective study were shipped frozen or at room temperature prior to DNA extraction. A remark on this clone: The target of this receptor is not known. No base quality information exists; no much larger clone differs at one position.

Per the germline V gene (reference sequence), LNHDA is the CDR1 and SQIVND is the CDR2. V has 3 bases trimmed and J has 0 bases trimmed; junction bases matching no gene number 14. Inclusive of the bounding cysteine and phenylalanine, the CDR3 is 19 residues long. CDR3 DNA is the only sequence kept; it has 57 bases, read in frame from the first base. The immunoSEQ Assay, a bias-controlled multiplex PCR, was used to amplify TCRbeta CDR3 regions from genomic DNA. From the authors' description of their analysis: The number of nucleated cells in each sample was estimated from the amplification of reference gene primers within the assay. To quantify the absolute abundance of each unique TCRbeta CDR3 rearrangement, sequence reads were collapsed and filtered. For each sample, productive Simpson clonality was calculated as the square root of Simpson's diversity index over productive rearrangements. TCRdb's version of the immuneACCESS table is confined to in-frame rearrangements and falls short of the full clone set. An unresolved V gene accounts for under half of the shortfall where checked; the remainder is of unknown origin. V, J and clone size are those of that table, while D and trimming were read from the DNA. In all, the sample holds 45,000 to 60,000 clones, and 70% to 85% of those were seen once. Roughly 6% of the sample rests with the top ten.

This receptor chain uses TRBV19 and TRBJ1-2; 9 bases in between match TRBD1. The TCR comes from a woman aged 45-65 years with acute COVID-19. Sequencing was done on a sample of PBMCs or T cells enriched from blood (not recorded which). This receptor carries the CDR3 CASSMATDRGRLSNYGYTF. Here is the DNA: TGTGCCAGTAGTATGGCCACGGACAGGGGAAGGCTTTCTAACTATGGCTACACCTTC.